These T cell receptor beta chains were read from a single sample in a study of blood T cell repertoires in COVID-19. Profiling relied on immunoSEQ multiplex PCR, and the TCRdb table lists in-frame clones only, not all of them. The sample shows 93,000 or so clones, over 75% of them seen only once. Sequenced material: peripheral blood. The source is a human donor in a cohort sampled during active or convalescent COVID-19. Each CDR3 is given with its conserved first and last residue.

v_gene: TRBV7-7
j_gene: TRBJ2-7
CDR3aa: CASSLAGDSYEQYF

v_gene: TRBV5-1
j_gene: TRBJ1-3
CDR3aa: CASSLSGFGSGNTIYF

v_gene: TRBV29-1
j_gene: TRBJ2-1
CDR3aa: CSVEGERVAYNEQFF

v_gene: TRBV9
j_gene: TRBJ1-2
CDR3aa: CASSALTDPRSYGYTF

v_gene: TRBV3-1/TRBV3-2
j_gene: TRBJ2-7
CDR3aa: CASRADSSYEQYF

v_gene: TRBV6-2/TRBV6-3
j_gene: TRBJ2-1
CDR3aa: CASSAGLAGATTYNEQFF

v_gene: TRBV4-1
j_gene: TRBJ1-2
CDR3aa: CASSPWTGVLYGYTF

v_gene: TRBV7-9
j_gene: TRBJ2-1
CDR3aa: CASSLDGRMNNEQFF

v_gene: TRBV7-2
j_gene: TRBJ2-5
CDR3aa: CASSLGQWETQYF

v_gene: TRBV4-1
j_gene: TRBJ1-2
CDR3aa: CASSQEESGYYGYTF

v_gene: TRBV7-3
j_gene: TRBJ1-6
CDR3aa: CASQRTVNSPLHF

v_gene: TRBV25-1
j_gene: TRBJ2-3
CDR3aa: CASSAPGLAEITDTQYF

v_gene: TRBV5-1
j_gene: TRBJ2-1
CDR3aa: CASSSGLASYNEQFF

v_gene: TRBV6-5
j_gene: TRBJ1-2
CDR3aa: CASSYSGTLGYTF

v_gene: TRBV7-9
j_gene: TRBJ2-4
CDR3aa: CASTLAGTANIQYF

v_gene: TRBV12-5
j_gene: TRBJ1-3
CDR3aa: CASGLVLRQEDGNTIYF

v_gene: TRBV7-2
j_gene: TRBJ2-1
CDR3aa: CASSLGATDKGPRQFF

v_gene: TRBV19
j_gene: TRBJ1-5
CDR3aa: CATADRRGNQPQHF

v_gene: TRBV10-3
j_gene: TRBJ2-7
CDR3aa: CAISESRTGGLSSYEQYF

v_gene: TRBV29-1
j_gene: TRBJ1-4
CDR3aa: CSGAAATNEKLFF

v_gene: TRBV11-3
j_gene: TRBJ2-7
CDR3aa: CASSPQWDRDQYF

v_gene: TRBV5-1
j_gene: TRBJ2-7
CDR3aa: CASSGAGESHEQYF

v_gene: TRBV6-6
j_gene: TRBJ2-3
CDR3aa: CASRGVGATQYF

v_gene: TRBV27
j_gene: TRBJ2-5
CDR3aa: CASSLMQGRQETQYF

v_gene: TRBV28
j_gene: TRBJ2-4
CDR3aa: CASEKSGRGNIQYF

v_gene: TRBV19
j_gene: TRBJ2-1
CDR3aa: CASRRGGASNEQFF

v_gene: TRBV5-1
j_gene: TRBJ1-4
CDR3aa: CASSRDRGNVEKLFF

v_gene: TRBV12-3/TRBV12-4
j_gene: TRBJ1-5
CDR3aa: CASTENREEPQHF

v_gene: TRBV6-5
j_gene: TRBJ1-6
CDR3aa: CASSYSRGAHSPLHF

v_gene: TRBV29-1
j_gene: TRBJ1-2
CDR3aa: CSAHRGTEGYGYTF

v_gene: TRBV19
j_gene: TRBJ2-5
CDR3aa: CASSTRNSQETQYF

v_gene: TRBV6-5
j_gene: TRBJ1-2
CDR3aa: CASRDRRGGYTF

v_gene: TRBV19
j_gene: TRBJ1-4
CDR3aa: CASSIATATTNEKLFF

v_gene: TRBV25-1
j_gene: TRBJ1-1
CDR3aa: CASSDRGEGNTEAFF

v_gene: TRBV5-1
j_gene: TRBJ2-6
CDR3aa: CASSNTGAGANVLTF

v_gene: TRBV4-3
j_gene: TRBJ1-5
CDR3aa: CASSQDRQGLNQPQHF

v_gene: TRBV13
j_gene: TRBJ1-6
CDR3aa: CASSLGMGGRNSPLHF

v_gene: TRBV13
j_gene: TRBJ1-2
CDR3aa: CASSLGPMRGYTF

v_gene: TRBV7-3
j_gene: TRBJ2-1
CDR3aa: CASSLRSGGNEQFF

v_gene: TRBV11-1
j_gene: TRBJ2-1
CDR3aa: CASSLALAGAGNEQFF

v_gene: TRBV30
j_gene: TRBJ1-2
CDR3aa: CAWVHTNYGYTF

v_gene: TRBV9
j_gene: TRBJ2-3
CDR3aa: CASSGTGGADTQYF

v_gene: TRBV2
j_gene: TRBJ1-2
CDR3aa: CASQKTGLYGYTF

v_gene: TRBV6-5
j_gene: TRBJ1-2
CDR3aa: CARKSYGYTF

v_gene: TRBV28
j_gene: TRBJ1-6
CDR3aa: CASTSEGARFYSPLHF

v_gene: TRBV9
j_gene: TRBJ2-1
CDR3aa: CASSVGSSYNEQFF

v_gene: TRBV7-2
j_gene: TRBJ1-5
CDR3aa: CASTQEGRGSNQPQHF

v_gene: TRBV18
j_gene: TRBJ2-2
CDR3aa: CASSPGTSGPGELFF

v_gene: TRBV5-4
j_gene: TRBJ1-6
CDR3aa: CASSLPTGTANSPLHF

v_gene: TRBV5-1
j_gene: TRBJ1-1
CDR3aa: CASSPPGVNTEAFF

v_gene: TRBV7-6
j_gene: TRBJ1-1
CDR3aa: CASSLNQGNTEAFF

v_gene: TRBV18
j_gene: TRBJ2-2
CDR3aa: CASSPMRNRGTGELFF

v_gene: TRBV9
j_gene: TRBJ1-2
CDR3aa: CASSVRQDRYGYTF

v_gene: TRBV5-1
j_gene: TRBJ1-1
CDR3aa: CASSFGGPDTEAFF

v_gene: TRBV30
j_gene: TRBJ2-3
CDR3aa: CAWSVGGARRDTQYF

v_gene: TRBV5-1
j_gene: TRBJ2-3
CDR3aa: CASSLEAGGHGDTQYF

v_gene: TRBV30
j_gene: TRBJ2-7
CDR3aa: CAWSGQYEQYF

v_gene: TRBV7-9
j_gene: TRBJ2-1
CDR3aa: CASSLEWANEQFF

v_gene: TRBV6-1
j_gene: TRBJ2-3
CDR3aa: CASSVGWETTADTQYF

v_gene: TRBV3-1/TRBV3-2
j_gene: TRBJ1-5
CDR3aa: CASSQGEGRRNQPQHF